One and the same sample provided the 2 T cell receptor beta chains below, sequenced in a study of T-cell reconstitution after alpha-beta-depleted transplantation in children. Regarding the study as a whole: Hyperexpanded clones declined; after one year, newly produced T cells mostly supplied diversity.

For these receptors, no antigen is known. Unique molecular identifiers were built into the TCRbeta library. From the PCR reads, TCRdb called clonotypes with MiXCR, one entry per CDR3 protein. This table holds around 270,000 distinct CDR3 sequences, around 7.1% found once. The starting material was peripheral blood, obtained 360 days after TCRalphabeta/CD19-depleted stem cell transplant. These receptors were collected from a female patient aged 2 to 10 who had a stem cell transplant for Fanconi anemia, so the T cells may come from the graft donor.

This clonotype was counted many times. The chain has TRBV20-1 and TRBJ2-3; possible D gene TRBD2, 7 bases. The germline gives CDR1 DFQATT, CDR2 SNEGSKA (reference sequence). The CDR3 has 15 residues. V lost 3 bases to trimming and J lost 0 bases, with 13 bases between them. CDR3 nucleotides: TGCAGTGCTAGTCGTGGGGGGGCTAGCACAGATACGCAGTATTTT. This translates into CSASRGGASTDTQYF.

In this sample, this clonotype turned up a few times. The rearrangement uses TRBV18 and TRBJ2-2; TRBD1 might be the D (6 bases). With 3 bases removed from V and 6 bases from J, the gap between germline ends came to 14 bases. This CDR3 has 15 amino acids. Germline V CDR1 and CDR2: KGHSH, LQKENI. The chain's CDR3 is CASSPGHGAAGELFF. The CDR3 bases are TGTGCCAGCTCACCGGGACATGGGGCGGCCGGGGAGCTGTTTTTT. The full variable domain, completed using reference TRBV18 and TRBJ2-2, is NAGVMQNPRHLVRRRGQEARLRCSPMKGHSHVYWYRQLPEEGLKFMVYLQKENIIDESGMPKERFSAEFPKEGPSILRIQQVVRGDSAAYFCASSPGHGAAGELFFGEGSRLTVL.